The 21 T cell receptor beta chains given below trace back to one sample, sequenced in a study of long-term antiretroviral therapy in people with HIV. They ran version v3.0 of the immunoSEQ assay at survey level. Generated by immunoSEQ multiplex PCR, the TCRdb table keeps only in-frame clones and is missing some. The sample records 25,000 to 35,000 clones, 86% being singletons. The sequenced sample was unsorted PBMCs, obtained 0.8 years after starting antiretroviral therapy. These receptors came from a woman aged 30 to 39 with HIV.

The chain has TRBV5-4 and TRBJ2-2; 9 bases agree with TRBD2. The CDR3 covers 16 residues. CDR1 is SGHNT and CDR2 is YYREEE in the germline V gene (reference sequence). With 5 bases clipped from V and 5 bases from J, the junction kept 10 bases outside the gene matches. Written as DNA, the CDR3 is TGTGCCAGCAGGACAATAGCGGGGGCGAGAACCGGGGAGCTGTTTTTT. As protein: CASRTIAGARTGELFF. The variable domain in full, with the rest retrieved from reference TRBV5-4 and TRBJ2-2, is ETGVTQSPTHLIKTRGQQVTLRCSSQSGHNTVSWYQQALGQGPQFIFQYYREEENGRGNFPPRFSGLQFPNYSSELNVNALELDDSALYLCASRTIAGARTGELFFGEGSRLTVL.

This clone was seen only a few times. The chain couples TRBV14 to TRBJ2-7; D remains ambiguous. This CDR3 spans 14 amino acids. V lost 5 bases and J 4 bases, leaving 15 bases between the germline ends. Germline CDR1 SGHDN, CDR2 FVKESK. CDR3 loop: CASSSGTRPYEQYF. Written as DNA, the CDR3 is TGTGCCAGCAGCTCCGGAACACGTCCGTACGAGCAGTACTTC.

This chain joins TRBV18 and TRBJ1-1; D gene uncertain. Per the germline V gene, CDR1 is KGHSH and CDR2 is LQKENI. V lost 6 bases, J lost 2 bases, and 10 bases lay in between. This CDR3 has 13 amino acids. The CDR3 nucleotides are TGTGCCAGCTCCCAGTCGACCAACACTGAAGCTTTCTTT. Its translation is CASSQSTNTEAFF.

The V call is TRBV6-1, the J call TRBJ2-2; D tentatively reads TRBD1 or TRBD2 (5 bases each). Trimming stripped 4 bases from V and 1 base from J, with 10 bases between. CDR3 length: 15 residues. Germline V gives CDR1 MNHNS, CDR2 SASEGT. This CDR3 is CASSGGGGNTGELFF. For the CDR3, the DNA is TGTGCCAGCAGTGGGGGTGGGGGGAACACCGGGGAGCTGTTTTTT.

The chain has TRBV6-1 and TRBJ1-2; no firm D call. Germline V lookup: CDR1 MNHNS, CDR2 SASEGT. Trimming shortened V by 3 bases and J by 0 bases, and 23 bases separated the two germline ends. This CDR3 is built from 19 residues. The CDR3 spells CASSEMSRGVGLANYGYTF. The CDR3 DNA follows: TGTGCCAGCAGTGAGATGTCACGAGGTGTAGGCCTAGCTAACTATGGCTACACCTTC.

The chain recombines TRBV10-1 with TRBJ1-2; D perhaps matches TRBD1 (5 bases). The germline V gene encodes CDR1 WNHNN and CDR2 SYGVQD (reference sequence). The CDR3 covers 13 residues. Trimming removed 5 bases at V and 2 bases at J, with 9 bases between. The CDR3 is CASSSDRNYGYTF. In nucleotides, the CDR3 is TGCGCCAGCAGTTCAGACAGAAACTATGGCTACACCTTC.

This chain uses TRBV11-2 with TRBJ1-1, with TRBD1 identical over 9 bases. The germline V gene has CDR1 SGHAT and CDR2 FQNNGV. The CDR3 has 15 residues. V lost 5 bases to trimming and J lost 6 bases; unmatched junction nucleotides: 10. The chain's CDR3 is CASSVGQGESPEAFF. The CDR3 DNA is TGTGCCAGCAGCGTGGGACAGGGTGAGTCACCTGAAGCTTTCTTT.

The gene calls are TRBV6-4 and TRBJ2-3; D gene ambiguous. V lost 6 bases, J lost 2 bases, and 15 bases lay in between. Germline V lookup: CDR1 MRHNA, CDR2 SNTAGT. The CDR3 extends over 15 amino acids. As DNA, the CDR3 is TGTGCCAGCAGAGGTTCAGGCGGAACCACAGATACGCAGTATTTT. Translating gives CASRGSGGTTDTQYF.

The chain combines TRBV19 with TRBJ1-3; D gene unclear. V was clipped by 2 bases and J by 0 bases, with 11 bases between them. The V gene's germline CDR1 is LNHDA and CDR2 SQIVND (reference sequence). There are 16 residues in the CDR3. CDR3 sequence (DNA): TGTGCCAGTAGTATAAGTGGACGGGTCTCTGGAAACACCATATATTTT. As protein: CASSISGRVSGNTIYF. Looking up the rest from reference TRBV19 and TRBJ1-3 gives the full variable domain: DGGITQSPKYLFRKEGQNVTLSCEQNLNHDAMYWYRQDPGQGLRLIYYSQIVNDFQKGDIAEGYSVSREKKESFPLTVTSAQKNPTAFYLCASSISGRVSGNTIYFGEGSWLTVV.

V and J are TRBV4-1 and TRBJ1-6, with D possibly being TRBD1 (5 bases). Trimming removed 1 base at V and 7 bases at J, with 14 bases between. CDR3 length: 16 residues. Per the germline V gene, CDR1 is MGHRA and CDR2 is YSYEKL. The CDR3 loop is CASSQGGVAGNSPLHF. CDR3 sequence (DNA): TGCGCCAGCAGCCAAGGGGGGGTTGCAGGGAATTCACCCCTCCACTTT.

The chain joins TRBV2 to TRBJ2-3, with D uncertain. In germline, CDR1 is SNHLY, CDR2 FYNNEI. The V end was cut by 4 bases, the J end by 3 bases, with 14 bases between. This CDR3 is 15 amino acids long. CDR3 in amino acids: CASSGTVLATDTQYF. Written as DNA, the CDR3 is TGTGCCAGCAGTGGAACAGTGTTGGCGACAGATACGCAGTATTTT.

The chain couples TRBV27 to TRBJ1-5, with D perhaps TRBD1 (6 bases). Trimming left V 3 bases short and J 1 base short, with 13 bases between. This CDR3 has 16 amino acids. Germline values: CDR1 MNHEY, CDR2 SMNVEV (reference sequence). CDR3 bases: TGTGCCAGCAGTTTGGGTGGGGGGCCCAGCAATCAGCCCCAGCATTTT. It codes for CASSLGGGPSNQPQHF.

V and J are TRBV11-2 and TRBJ1-4; D is ambiguous. The V end was cut by 8 bases, the J end by 0 bases, with 16 bases between. Germline CDR1 reads SGHAT; CDR2 reads FQNNGV. The CDR3 has 16 amino acids. The CDR3, as DNA: TGTGCCAGCCGGACGGGGTTTAAAGCAACTAATGAAAAACTGTTTTTT. Translating gives CASRTGFKATNEKLFF.

V and J are TRBV6-5 and TRBJ1-5; 8 bases match TRBD1. The CDR3 is made up of 13 amino acids. CDR1 and CDR2 from the germline V gene are MNHEY and SVGAGI. With V trimmed by 5 bases and J by 4 bases, 1 base remained unmatched. Here the CDR3 reads CASSDRGNQPQHF. CDR3 DNA sequence: TGTGCCAGCAGTGACAGGGGAAATCAGCCCCAGCATTTT.

The rearrangement links TRBV10-3 to TRBJ2-1, with D perhaps TRBD1 (5 bases). V lost 3 bases to trimming and J lost 2 bases, with 14 bases between them. CDR1 ENHRY and CDR2 SYGVKD come from the germline V gene. The CDR3 length is 16 residues. Written as DNA, the CDR3 is TGTGCCATCAGTGACCCACTTAGGGGCACCTACAATGAGCAGTTCTTC. It yields the protein CAISDPLRGTYNEQFF.

This rearrangement joins TRBV7-2 to TRBJ2-2, with TRBD2 matching over 8 bases. V shed 8 bases, J shed 6 bases, and the junction held 5 bases outside the gene matches. Germline CDR1 is SGHTA and CDR2 is FQGNSA. This CDR3 spans 13 amino acids. CDR3 bases: TGTGCCAGCCACCTCGGGGGGGCCGGGGAGCTGTTTTTT. As protein: CASHLGGAGELFF. Drawing the rest from reference TRBV7-2 and TRBJ2-2, the complete variable domain is GAGVSQSPSNKVTEKGKDVELRCDPISGHTALYWYRQSLGQGLEFLIYFQGNSAPDKSGLPSDRFSAERTGGSVSTLTIQRTQQEDSAVYLCASHLGGAGELFFGEGSRLTVL.

The chain recombines TRBV30 with TRBJ1-3; D call uncertain. CDR3 length: 15 residues. Germline V gene sequence: CDR1 GTSNPN, CDR2 SVGIG (reference sequence). Trimming pared 3 bases from V and 5 bases from J, leaving 17 bases between. The CDR3 sequence is CAWRGIRAERNTIYF. The CDR3 bases are TGTGCCTGGAGGGGTATAAGGGCAGAACGAAACACCATATATTTT.

The chain carries TRBV6-4 and TRBJ2-7, with TRBD2 identical over 8 bases. CDR3 length: 16 residues. V lost 2 bases and J lost 6; bases outside the gene matches: 12. The germline V gene encodes CDR1 MRHNA and CDR2 SNTAGT. In DNA form, the CDR3 reads TGTGCCAGCAGTGACGGCCGGGGGGGGGCTATGAGCGAGCAGTACGTC. Translation gives CASSDGRGGAMSEQYV.

This chain joins TRBV7-9 and TRBJ2-1; TRBD1 matches at 12 bases. This CDR3 is built from 15 residues. The germline gives CDR1 SEHNR, CDR2 FQNEAQ (reference sequence). Trimming at V came to 5 bases and at J to 9 bases, leaving 8 bases not matched to a gene. In DNA, the CDR3 is TGTGCCAGCAGCCAAGGGACAGGGGGCATAGGTGAGCAGTTCTTC. Its protein is CASSQGTGGIGEQFF. The variable domain in full, with the rest retrieved from reference TRBV7-9 and TRBJ2-1, is DTGVSQNPRHKITKRGQNVTFRCDPISEHNRLYWYRQTLGQGPEFLTYFQNEAQLEKSRLLSDRFSAERPKGSFSTLEIQRTEQGDSAMYLCASSQGTGGIGEQFFGPGTRLTVL.

Only a few counts were recorded for this clone. This rearrangement joins TRBV27 to TRBJ1-2; TRBD1 agrees at 7 bases. This CDR3 contains 12 residues. CDR1 is MNHEY and CDR2 is SMNVEV in the germline V gene (reference sequence). Germline trimming cut 8 bases from V and 4 bases from J; bases unmatched to any gene: 4. The CDR3 bases are TGTGCCAGCGGGGACAGCCGCTATGGCTACACCTTC. Protein: CASGDSRYGYTF.

The chain employs TRBV12-5 and TRBJ2-3, with 12 bases aligning to TRBD2. CDR3 length equals 17 residues. CDR1 is LGHNT and CDR2 is FRNRAP in the germline V gene. The ends lost 1 base at V and 4 bases at J; junction bases unmatched: 6. DNA of the CDR3: TGTGCTAGTGGTTTGGACGGACTAGCGGGGATCCCAGATACGCAGTATTTT. Protein sequence: CASGLDGLAGIPDTQYF.